This T cell receptor beta chain was profiled in a study of OX40 agonist ivuxolimab in advanced cancers. Study-level information: Patients with hepatocellular carcinoma, melanoma, renal cell or head and neck cancer made up the dose-escalation patients.

The CDR3 extends over 14 amino acids. In germline, CDR1 is MNHEY, CDR2 SMNVEV (reference sequence). V was cut by 5 bases and J by 0 bases, with 11 bases left in between. Sequencing used immunoSEQ multiplex PCR; TCRdb keeps in-frame clones, though not all of them. The sample has about 35,000 clones; nearly 85% are singletons. The chain recombines TRBV27 with TRBJ2-7; D remains ambiguous. Sequencing used CD4+ or CD8+ T cells sorted from blood, obtained in a trial of the OX40 agonist ivuxolimab. The source of this sequence is an adult with an advanced solid tumor such as melanoma, head and neck, liver or kidney cancer. CDR3 sequence: CASSRSASSYEQYF. CDR3 nucleotide sequence: TGTGCCAGCAGTAGGTCCGCGAGCTCCTACGAGCAGTACTTC.